The source of this T cell receptor (beta chain) is a study of neurological immune-mediated disorders. This clonotype showed up many times. Described time point: longitudinal time-point 2. Each CDR3 protein gets one entry after TCRdb re-called the 5' RACE reads with MiXCR. In the table there are under 50,000 distinct CDR3 sequences, around 12% of which are singletons. What was sequenced was PBMCs. The receptor comes from a male donor with HTLV-1-associated myelopathy (HAM/TSP).

CDR3 residues: CAIRNGQGEGNTEAFF. Written as DNA, the CDR3 is TGTGCCATCAGGAACGGACAGGGAGAGGGGAACACTGAAGCTTTCTTT. This sequence joins TRBV10-3 and TRBJ1-1; TRBD1 agrees at 8 bases. CDR1 is ENHRY, CDR2 SYGVKD, per germline. This CDR3 region has 16 residues. With 6 bases clipped from V and 1 base from J, the junction kept 10 bases outside the gene matches.